A selection of T cell receptor beta chains follows, all from one sample in a study of shared clonotypes between healthy human individuals. The repertoire was sequenced with immunoSEQ multiplex PCR; TCRdb's copy has only in-frame clones and lacks some. The sample shows approximately 320,000 clones, around 87% of them seen only once. The specimen sequenced was memory CD8+ T cells sorted from blood. These receptors were obtained from a man between 18 and 35 years old in good health. Both conserved end residues are part of each CDR3. Fields, in order: CDR3 DNA, CDR3 protein, D gene, clone size, V gene, J gene. D genes are given only for firm matches. For some rows the clone size is stated as once, few or many, or as a class when expanded; others skip it.

cdr3_nt: TGTGCTAGTGGTGAGCAGGGTGCTGGCTACACCTTC
cdr3_aa: CASGEQGAGYTF
d_call: .
clone_size: .
v_call: TRBV12-5
j_call: TRBJ1-2

cdr3_nt: TGTGCCAGCAGTGTGGTCGGGGGGCCCTCCTACGAGCAGTACTTC
cdr3_aa: CASSVVGGPSYEQYF
d_call: .
clone_size: .
v_call: TRBV27
j_call: TRBJ2-7

cdr3_nt: TGCGCCAGCAGCCAGAGACTAGCGGGTACCTACGAGCAGTACTTC
cdr3_aa: CASSQRLAGTYEQYF
d_call: TRBD2
clone_size: .
v_call: TRBV4-1
j_call: TRBJ2-7

cdr3_nt: TGCGCCAGCAGTGAGTTAAGGGTATGGTTTATAGAGACCCAGTACTTC
cdr3_aa: CASSELRVWFIETQYF
d_call: .
clone_size: .
v_call: TRBV10-2
j_call: TRBJ2-5

cdr3_nt: TGTGCCAGCAGGATGGCTCGGACACAATATAATTCACCCCTCCACTTT
cdr3_aa: CASRMARTQYNSPLHF
d_call: .
clone_size: .
v_call: TRBV28
j_call: TRBJ1-6

cdr3_nt: TGTGCCAGCAGCTTGACTAGCCGATCCTACAATGAGCAGTTCTTC
cdr3_aa: CASSLTSRSYNEQFF
d_call: TRBD2
clone_size: .
v_call: TRBV11-3
j_call: TRBJ2-1

cdr3_nt: TGCGCCAGCAGCTTATATCTAGCGGGGGGAATTGGCGGAGATACGCAGTATTTT
cdr3_aa: CASSLYLAGGIGGDTQYF
d_call: TRBD2
clone_size: .
v_call: TRBV5-1
j_call: TRBJ2-3

cdr3_nt: TGTGCCTGGAGTGAGGAGGGACTAGCGGGACAAGAGACCCAGTACTTC
cdr3_aa: CAWSEEGLAGQETQYF
d_call: TRBD2
clone_size: .
v_call: TRBV30
j_call: TRBJ2-5

cdr3_nt: TGTGCCAGCAGCTCCCCGCGACAGGGGGATTCACCCCTCCACTTT
cdr3_aa: CASSSPRQGDSPLHF
d_call: TRBD1
clone_size: .
v_call: TRBV28
j_call: TRBJ1-6

cdr3_nt: TGTGCCACCAGCTACGGGACAGTCCCCTACGAGCAGTACTTC
cdr3_aa: CATSYGTVPYEQYF
d_call: TRBD1
clone_size: .
v_call: TRBV5-6
j_call: TRBJ2-7

cdr3_nt: TGCGCCAGCAGTGAGTCCGGGGGGGCCGTAGGAGATGAGCAGTTCTTC
cdr3_aa: CASSESGGAVGDEQFF
d_call: TRBD2
clone_size: once
v_call: TRBV10-2
j_call: TRBJ2-1

cdr3_nt: TGTGCCAGCAGCCCCGATTCGGGACTAGCGGGGGACGAGCAGTACTTC
cdr3_aa: CASSPDSGLAGDEQYF
d_call: TRBD2
clone_size: .
v_call: TRBV5-4
j_call: TRBJ2-7

cdr3_nt: TGTGCCAGCAGTTTATTGGCCGGGACACCAGATCAGCCCCAGCATTTT
cdr3_aa: CASSLLAGTPDQPQHF
d_call: .
clone_size: once
v_call: TRBV28
j_call: TRBJ1-5

cdr3_nt: TGTGCCAGCAGCTCATTTCAGGGGGCAAAGGGCTATGGCTACACCTTC
cdr3_aa: CASSSFQGAKGYGYTF
d_call: TRBD1
clone_size: .
v_call: TRBV7-9
j_call: TRBJ1-2

cdr3_nt: TGTGCCAGCAGCGACCGGGACCAATCCTACGAGCAGTACTTC
cdr3_aa: CASSDRDQSYEQYF
d_call: .
clone_size: .
v_call: TRBV5-4
j_call: TRBJ2-7

cdr3_nt: TGTGCCACCGAAGCGGGAGAATGCTACGAGCAGTACTTC
cdr3_aa: CATEAGECYEQYF
d_call: TRBD2
clone_size: .
v_call: TRBV6-4
j_call: TRBJ2-7

cdr3_nt: TGTGCCAGCAGCTCGAGAAGCCATGAGCAGTTCTTC
cdr3_aa: CASSSRSHEQFF
d_call: .
clone_size: .
v_call: TRBV7-4
j_call: TRBJ2-1

cdr3_nt: TGCGCCAGCAGCTTCAGACAGGGTGGCAATGAGCAGTTCTTC
cdr3_aa: CASSFRQGGNEQFF
d_call: TRBD1
clone_size: .
v_call: TRBV5-1
j_call: TRBJ2-1

cdr3_nt: TGTGCCAGCAGTGAAAGGGACAGCGCCTACGAGCAGTACTTC
cdr3_aa: CASSERDSAYEQYF
d_call: TRBD1
clone_size: .
v_call: TRBV6-1
j_call: TRBJ2-7

cdr3_nt: TGCAGCGTTGGGGTCAGGGGAGAAGGTGGGGCCAACGTCCTGACTTTC
cdr3_aa: CSVGVRGEGGANVLTF
d_call: .
clone_size: .
v_call: TRBV29-1
j_call: TRBJ2-6

cdr3_nt: TGTGCCACCAGCAGAGATTTGGGGTCTAATGGCTACACCTTC
cdr3_aa: CATSRDLGSNGYTF
d_call: .
clone_size: few
v_call: TRBV15
j_call: TRBJ1-2

cdr3_nt: TGCGCCAGCAGCCAAGATCAACGGGGATATGGCTACACCTTC
cdr3_aa: CASSQDQRGYGYTF
d_call: .
clone_size: .
v_call: TRBV4-3
j_call: TRBJ1-2

cdr3_nt: TGTGCCATCACTCTGGACAGGCAAGCTAACTATGGCTACACCTTC
cdr3_aa: CAITLDRQANYGYTF
d_call: TRBD1
clone_size: .
v_call: TRBV10-3
j_call: TRBJ1-2

cdr3_nt: TGTGCCAGCAGTATAACAGGAGTCCAGTACGAGCAGTACTTC
cdr3_aa: CASSITGVQYEQYF
d_call: .
clone_size: .
v_call: TRBV28
j_call: TRBJ2-7

cdr3_nt: TGCGCCAGCAGTTATAGCGGGGGTTCGGGAGAGCAGTACTTC
cdr3_aa: CASSYSGGSGEQYF
d_call: TRBD2
clone_size: .
v_call: TRBV10-2
j_call: TRBJ2-7

cdr3_nt: TGCAGCGTTGTTGACACTGAAGCTTTCTTT
cdr3_aa: CSVVDTEAFF
d_call: .
clone_size: .
v_call: TRBV29-1
j_call: TRBJ1-1

cdr3_nt: TGCGCCAGCAGCCTCGGACAGGGGGCCTCCTACGAGCAGTACTTC
cdr3_aa: CASSLGQGASYEQYF
d_call: TRBD1
clone_size: once
v_call: TRBV5-1
j_call: TRBJ2-7

cdr3_nt: TGTGCCAGCAGTTTACGGGGGACAGGGTTCGACGAGCAGTACTTC
cdr3_aa: CASSLRGTGFDEQYF
d_call: TRBD1
clone_size: .
v_call: TRBV27
j_call: TRBJ2-7

cdr3_nt: TGTGCCAGCAGCTTAGTGACAGGGGACTACGAGCAGTACTTC
cdr3_aa: CASSLVTGDYEQYF
d_call: TRBD1
clone_size: .
v_call: TRBV11-2
j_call: TRBJ2-7

cdr3_nt: TGTGCCAGTAGTCGGACGACATTTCCTACTGAAGCTTTCTTT
cdr3_aa: CASSRTTFPTEAFF
d_call: .
clone_size: .
v_call: TRBV19
j_call: TRBJ1-1

cdr3_nt: TGTGCCAGCAGTTTCATTCCGGGCCACGGTGAGCAGTTCTTC
cdr3_aa: CASSFIPGHGEQFF
d_call: .
clone_size: .
v_call: TRBV27
j_call: TRBJ2-1